This T cell receptor (beta chain) was retrieved from a study of blood T cells in healthy people across ages. The ends lost 6 bases at V and 0 bases at J; junction bases unmatched: 11. CDR3 length: 17 amino acids. Looked up from germline, CDR1 is MDHEN and CDR2 is SYDVKM. The authors ran a second PCR of 7 to 11 cycles using a sample-barcoded 5' primer and a J-beta primer mix. TCRdb passed the 5' RACE reads through MiXCR, listing each CDR3 protein once. The data contain around 800,000 distinct CDR3 sequences, more than 25% of them singletons. Of note for this clonotype: The antigen is unknown.

Per-sample PBMC isolation yielded at least 7 million cells. Findings and limits, study-wide: Age showed a roughly linear inverse relationship with TCR beta diversity per million T cells. The study found more naive CD4+ cells and higher diversity in long-lived than aged donors.

These same records also appear under a second study, on T cells of mothers and their children. This second study notes: Every mother supplied over 8.5 million TCR beta CDR3 reads and every child around 3 million.

Source material: blood. The clonotype comes from a boy younger than 18 in good health. The genes are TRBV28 and TRBJ2-1; the match to TRBD2 covers 7 bases. For the CDR3, the DNA is TGTGCCAGCAGCCAGAGCAGAGCGGGGAGCTCCTACAATGAGCAGTTCTTC. Its translation is CASSQSRAGSSYNEQFF.